This TCR beta chain was sequenced during a study of OX40 agonist ivuxolimab in advanced cancers. Looking at the study overall: Patients were dosed with the agonistic anti-OX40 (CD134) antibody ivuxolimab. Study-wide results and limits: CD8+ T cells showed, on average, more clonal expansion than CD4+ cells. Among the lowest peripheral clonal expansion occurred in 0.1-3.0 mg/kg partial responders. Several nonresponders also turned out to have low normalized T-cell clonal expansion.

The V and J ends lost 5 bases and 5 bases respectively, with 12 bases between them. The V gene's germline CDR1 is LNHDA and CDR2 SQIVND (reference sequence). The CDR3 sequence is 13 residues long. Note on this clone: The antigen is undetermined.

The method was immunoSEQ multiplex PCR; TCRdb's version includes in-frame clones alone and lacks a portion of them. The sample contains 65,000 to 95,000 clones, over 70% of which appear only once. The chain combines TRBV19 with TRBJ2-5; no clear D gene. Sequencing used CD4+ or CD8+ T cells sorted from blood, obtained in a trial of the OX40 agonist ivuxolimab. The sequence came from an adult with an advanced solid tumor such as melanoma, head and neck, liver or kidney cancer. The CDR3 protein is CASSPLGRETQYF. The CDR3 bases are TGTGCCAGTAGTCCTTTGGGCCGGGAGACCCAGTACTTC.